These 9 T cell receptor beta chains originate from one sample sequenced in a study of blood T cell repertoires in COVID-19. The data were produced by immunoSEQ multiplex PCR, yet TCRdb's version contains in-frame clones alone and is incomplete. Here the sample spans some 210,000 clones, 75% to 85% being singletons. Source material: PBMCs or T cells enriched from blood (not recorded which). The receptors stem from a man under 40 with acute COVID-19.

The CDR3 spells CASGRDRLEPQHF. The CDR3 nucleotides read TGCGCCAGCGGGAGGGACCGCCTTGAGCCCCAGCATTTT. V is TRBV10-2 and J is TRBJ1-5; tentative D call: TRBD1 (5 bases). This CDR3 is built from 13 residues. V dropped 8 bases and J dropped 8 bases, with 16 bases sitting between them. CDR1 and CDR2 from the germline V gene are WSHSY and SAAADI.

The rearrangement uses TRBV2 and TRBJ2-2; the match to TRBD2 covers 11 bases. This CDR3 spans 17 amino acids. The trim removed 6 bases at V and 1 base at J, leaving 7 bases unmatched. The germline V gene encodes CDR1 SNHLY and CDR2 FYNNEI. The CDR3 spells CASSVPTSGENTGELFF. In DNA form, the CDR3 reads TGTGCCAGCAGCGTGCCGACTAGCGGGGAGAACACCGGGGAGCTGTTTTTT.

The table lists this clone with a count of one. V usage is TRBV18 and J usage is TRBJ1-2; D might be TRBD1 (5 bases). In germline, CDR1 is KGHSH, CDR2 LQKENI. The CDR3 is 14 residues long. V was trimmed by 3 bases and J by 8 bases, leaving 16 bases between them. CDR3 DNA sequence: TGTGCCAGCTCACCGGACGCTCCGGGGGGGGGCTACACCTTC. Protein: CASSPDAPGGGYTF.

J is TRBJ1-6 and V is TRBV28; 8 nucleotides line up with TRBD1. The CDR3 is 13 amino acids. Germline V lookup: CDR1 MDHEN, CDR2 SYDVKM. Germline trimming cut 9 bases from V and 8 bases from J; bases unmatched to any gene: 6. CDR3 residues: CASTDRADSPLHF. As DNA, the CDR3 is TGTGCCAGTACGGACAGGGCCGATTCACCCCTCCACTTT.

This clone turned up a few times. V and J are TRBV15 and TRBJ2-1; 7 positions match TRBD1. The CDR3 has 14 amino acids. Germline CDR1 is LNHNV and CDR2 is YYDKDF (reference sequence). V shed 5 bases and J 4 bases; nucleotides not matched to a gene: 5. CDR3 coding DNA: TGTGCCACCAGCTGGGACAGCTTATACAATGAGCAGTTCTTC. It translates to CATSWDSLYNEQFF.

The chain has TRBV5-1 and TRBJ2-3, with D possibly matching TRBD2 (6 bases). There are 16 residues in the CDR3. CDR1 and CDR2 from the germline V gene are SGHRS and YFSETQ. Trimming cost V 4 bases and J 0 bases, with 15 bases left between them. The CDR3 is CASSRRPRDSTDTQYF. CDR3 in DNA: TGCGCCAGCAGCAGACGACCGCGGGATAGCACAGATACGCAGTATTTT.

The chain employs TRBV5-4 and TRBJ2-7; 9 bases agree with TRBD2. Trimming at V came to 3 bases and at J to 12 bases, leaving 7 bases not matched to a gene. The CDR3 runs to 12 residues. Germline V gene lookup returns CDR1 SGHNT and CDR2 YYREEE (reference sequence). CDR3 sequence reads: CASSYGGLARYF. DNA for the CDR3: TGTGCCAGCAGCTACGGAGGACTAGCGCGGTACTTC. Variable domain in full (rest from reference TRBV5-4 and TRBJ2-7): ETGVTQSPTHLIKTRGQQVTLRCSSQSGHNTVSWYQQALGQGPQFIFQYYREEENGRGNFPPRFSGLQFPNYSSELNVNALELDDSALYLCASSYGGLARYFGPGTRLTVT.

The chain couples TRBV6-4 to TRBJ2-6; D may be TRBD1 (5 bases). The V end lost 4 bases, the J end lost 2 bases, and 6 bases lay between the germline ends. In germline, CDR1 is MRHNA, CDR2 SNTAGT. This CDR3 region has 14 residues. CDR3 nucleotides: TGTGCCAGCAGTGGGACAACTGGGGCCAACGTCCTGACTTTC. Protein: CASSGTTGANVLTF.

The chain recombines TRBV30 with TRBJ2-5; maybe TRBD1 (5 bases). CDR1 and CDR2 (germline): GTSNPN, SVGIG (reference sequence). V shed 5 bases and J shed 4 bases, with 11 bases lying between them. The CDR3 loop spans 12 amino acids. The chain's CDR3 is CAWDRRGETQYF. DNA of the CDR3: TGTGCCTGGGATCGAAGGGGAGAGACCCAGTACTTC. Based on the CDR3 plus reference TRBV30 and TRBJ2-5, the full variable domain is SQTIHQWPATLVQPVGSPLSLECTVEGTSNPNLYWYRQAAGRGLQLLFYSVGIGQISSEVPQNLSASRPQDRQFILSSKKLLLSDSGFYLCAWDRRGETQYFGPGTRLLVL.